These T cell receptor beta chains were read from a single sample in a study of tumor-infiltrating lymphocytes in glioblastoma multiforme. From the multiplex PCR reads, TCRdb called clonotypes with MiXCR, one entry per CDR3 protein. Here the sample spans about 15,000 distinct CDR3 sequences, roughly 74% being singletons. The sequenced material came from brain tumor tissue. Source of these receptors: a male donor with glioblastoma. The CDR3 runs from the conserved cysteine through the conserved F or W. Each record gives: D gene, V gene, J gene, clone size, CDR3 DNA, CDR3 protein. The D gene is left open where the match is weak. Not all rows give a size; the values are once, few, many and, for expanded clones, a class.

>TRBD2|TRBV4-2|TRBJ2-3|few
TGTGCCAGCAGCCAAGGGACTAGCAACACAGATACGCAGTATTTT
CASSQGTSNTDTQYF
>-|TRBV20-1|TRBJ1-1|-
TGCGGTGCTAGAGGACAGCCGAACACTGAAGCTTTCTTT
CGARGQPNTEAFF
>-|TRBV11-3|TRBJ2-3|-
TGTATCAGCAGCTTAGTCCCTGATACGCAGTATTTT
CISSLVPDTQYF
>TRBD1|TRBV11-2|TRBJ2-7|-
TGTGCCAGTAGCCTTTCCAGAGACAGGGTATGTGAGCAGTACTTC
CASSLSRDRVCEQYF
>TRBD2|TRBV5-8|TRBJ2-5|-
TGTGCCGGCAGCAGAGCCGGGTCTAGCGGTCTGGTGGAGACCCAGTACTTC
CAGSRAGSSGLVETQYF
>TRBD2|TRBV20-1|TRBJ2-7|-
TGCAGTGCTAGAGACTTCCTAGCGGGCGGCTCCTACGAGCAGTACTTC
CSARDFLAGGSYEQYF
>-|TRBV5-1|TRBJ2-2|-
TGCGCCAGCAGCCCGACATGGACCAACACCGTGGAGCTGTTTTTT
CASSPTWTNTVELFF
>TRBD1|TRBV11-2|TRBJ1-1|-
TGTGCCAGCAGCTTTCGAGGGACAGGTGGTGGATTGAACACTGAAGCTTTCTTT
CASSFRGTGGGLNTEAFF
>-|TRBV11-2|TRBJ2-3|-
TGTGCCAGCAGCTTAGCAAGAACTAGCACAGATACGCAGTATTTT
CASSLARTSTDTQYF
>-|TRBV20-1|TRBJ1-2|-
TGCAGTGGATCGGGGGAGGGCTATGGCTACACCTTC
CSGSGEGYGYTF
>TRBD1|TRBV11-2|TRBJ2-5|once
TGTGCCAGCAGCATACTCCGGGACAGTCTCAAAGAGACCCAGTACTTC
CASSILRDSLKETQYF
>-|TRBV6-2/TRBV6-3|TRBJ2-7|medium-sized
TGTGCCAGCAGCCTCAATACTTACGAGCAGTACTTC
CASSLNTYEQYF
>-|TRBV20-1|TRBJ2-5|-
TGCAGTGCCCGGGGTCTCTCCCAAGAGACCCAGTACTTC
CSARGLSQETQYF
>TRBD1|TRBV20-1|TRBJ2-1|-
TGCAGTGCCCCTCGGAGAGGGGGCTTCGATGAGCAGTTCTTC
CSAPRRGGFDEQFF
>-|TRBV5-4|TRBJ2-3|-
TGTGCCAACAGCGCAGACATGAGATCAGATACGCAGTATTTT
CANSADMRSDTQYF